This TCR beta chain was recorded in a study of blood T cell repertoires in COVID-19. As for the study in general: From T cells, B-cell-depleted T cells, or PBMCs came the material, which was cDNA or gDNA.

Some clones are missing from TCRdb's copy, which holds only in-frame ones; the method was immunoSEQ multiplex PCR. The sample lists around 250,000 clones, approximately 90% seen once, with around 2.9% in the top ten. With V trimmed by 3 bases and J by 5 bases, 10 bases remained unmatched. There are 15 residues in the CDR3. Germline V gives CDR1 SGHDT, CDR2 YYEEEE. This chain links TRBV5-6 with TRBJ2-5; 7 bases agree with TRBD2. This TCR derives from a woman aged 25 to 39 with active or convalescent COVID-19. Sequencing was carried out using peripheral blood. Written as DNA, the CDR3 is TGTGCCAGCAGCTCGCCGGGGGGTCCGATGGAGACCCAGTACTTC. It specifies CASSSPGGPMETQYF.